Below are 18 T cell receptor beta chains sequenced from a single sample in a study of cytomegalovirus exposure and HLA in healthy donors. This PCR relied on a set of 60 Vbeta primers and 13 Jbeta primers. Sequencing used immunoSEQ multiplex PCR; TCRdb keeps in-frame clones, though not all of them. The table shows approximately 150,000 clones, with roughly 80% occurring only once. The sample was PBMCs. The receptors originated from a man aged 30-40 years in good health and CMV-seropositive.

The chain couples TRBV4-1 to TRBJ2-1; TRBD2 matches 8 bases. CDR3 length equals 16 residues. Germline-derived CDR1 and CDR2 are MGHRA and YSYEKL. Losses at the gene ends were 0 bases for V and 5 bases for J; bases not matched to a gene: 6. The CDR3 bases are TGCGCCAGCAGCCAAGATGTCGAGCGGGGGAACAATGAGCAGTTCTTC. It translates to CASSQDVERGNNEQFF.

V is TRBV5-1 and J is TRBJ2-1; the match to TRBD1 covers 10 bases. J was trimmed by 15 bases and V by 1 base; bases with no gene match: 7. Germline loops: CDR1 SGHRS, CDR2 YFSETQ. This CDR3 is built from 13 residues. CDR3: CASSLTTGGVRFF. The CDR3 nucleotides read TGCGCCAGCAGCTTGACGACAGGGGGCGTAAGGTTCTTC.

The rearrangement uses TRBV6-1 and TRBJ2-2; D gene ambiguous. Per the germline V gene, CDR1 is MNHNS and CDR2 is SASEGT. This CDR3 comprises 16 residues. Trimming took off 2 bases at V and 2 bases at J, with 12 bases between the two ends. The CDR3 sequence is CASSEFSGGNTGELFF. CDR3 bases: TGTGCCAGCAGTGAATTCTCCGGTGGTAACACCGGGGAGCTGTTTTTT.

The chain is built from TRBV7-2 and TRBJ2-7; a weak D match, TRBD2 (6 bases). V dropped 7 bases and J dropped 1 base, with 14 bases sitting between them. Germline loops: CDR1 SGHTA, CDR2 FQGNSA. The CDR3 is 14 residues long. The CDR3 is CASTQAGSSYEQYF. For the CDR3, the DNA is TGTGCCAGCACCCAAGCGGGCTCTTCCTACGAGCAGTACTTC.

V usage is TRBV10-2 and J usage is TRBJ2-7; 10 nucleotides line up with TRBD1. The CDR3 loop spans 15 amino acids. The ends lost 3 bases at V and 5 bases at J; junction bases unmatched: 7. The V gene's germline CDR1 is WSHSY and CDR2 SAAADI. CDR3 protein: CASSDPGTGANEQYF. The CDR3 bases are TGCGCCAGCAGTGATCCCGGGACAGGGGCAAACGAGCAGTACTTC.

This chain joins TRBV11-2 and TRBJ1-4; possible D gene TRBD1, 5 bases. In germline, CDR1 is SGHAT, CDR2 FQNNGV. CDR3 size: 19 residues. Trimming took off 5 bases at V and 2 bases at J, with 24 bases between the two ends. CDR3 loop: CASSPRPGIGMGTNEKLFF. The CDR3 region has the DNA TGTGCCAGCAGCCCCAGACCAGGGATTGGAATGGGGACTAATGAAAAACTGTTTTTT.

This sequence joins TRBV30 and TRBJ2-2; 9 bases line up with TRBD1. Germline values: CDR1 GTSNPN, CDR2 SVGIG (reference sequence). This CDR3 region has 15 residues. The ends lost 1 base at V and 6 bases at J; junction bases unmatched: 6. The CDR3: CAWSGTTGGPGELFF. CDR3 bases: TGTGCCTGGAGTGGGACCACAGGGGGCCCCGGGGAGCTGTTTTTT.

The V and J genes are TRBV19 and TRBJ2-5; D unresolved. The CDR3 extends over 14 amino acids. CDR1 is LNHDA, CDR2 SQIVND, per germline (reference sequence). Trimming shortened V by 5 bases and J by 2 bases, and 12 bases separated the two germline ends. CDR3 protein: CASSELVMQETQYF. CDR3 nucleotide sequence: TGTGCCAGTAGTGAGCTAGTAATGCAAGAGACCCAGTACTTC.

The chain is built from TRBV9 and TRBJ1-2; perhaps TRBD1 as D (6 bases). Per the germline V gene, CDR1 is SGDLS and CDR2 is YYNGEE. V was clipped by 0 bases and J by 6 bases, with 12 bases between them. CDR3 size: 14 residues. In DNA form, the CDR3 reads TGTGCCAGCAGCGTAGGGACAGCCGTCCATGGCTACACCTTC. Amino acid sequence: CASSVGTAVHGYTF.

This clone was observed once. The J gene is TRBJ1-1, the V gene TRBV7-9, with D maybe TRBD1 (5 bases). The length of the CDR3 is 14 residues. Trimming removed 8 bases from V and 4 bases from J, with 17 bases in between. Germline CDR1 reads SEHNR; CDR2 reads FQNEAQ (reference sequence). This CDR3 reads CASLYGHQGTEAFF. As DNA, the CDR3 is TGTGCCAGCCTCTATGGACACCAAGGCACTGAAGCTTTCTTT. The variable domain in full, completed from reference TRBV7-9 and TRBJ1-1, reads DTGVSQNPRHKITKRGQNVTFRCDPISEHNRLYWYRQTLGQGPEFLTYFQNEAQLEKSRLLSDRFSAERPKGSFSTLEIQRTEQGDSAMYLCASLYGHQGTEAFFGQGTRLTVV.

The V call is TRBV19, the J call TRBJ2-1; 7 nucleotides agree with TRBD2. The germline gives CDR1 LNHDA, CDR2 SQIVND (reference sequence). This CDR3 has 15 amino acids. V lost 3 bases, J lost 4 bases, and 6 bases stayed unmatched. The CDR3 is CASSISLAVYNEQFF. CDR3 sequence (DNA): TGTGCCAGTAGTATCAGTCTAGCGGTGTACAATGAGCAGTTCTTC.

The chain is built from TRBV30 and TRBJ2-7; 10 bases align to TRBD2. The junction had 6 bases not matched to a gene; V was cut back by 1 base and J by 6 bases. The CDR3 covers 14 residues. Per germline, CDR1 GTSNPN and CDR2 SVGIG (reference sequence). The chain's CDR3 is CAWSGGLASLEQYF. CDR3 bases: TGTGCCTGGAGTGGGGGACTAGCGAGCCTCGAGCAGTACTTC.

V is TRBV28 and J is TRBJ1-4; D not certain. Germline CDR1 reads MDHEN; CDR2 reads SYDVKM. The CDR3 length is 14 residues. V lost 2 bases and J 6 bases, leaving 10 bases between the germline ends. The CDR3 sequence is CASSLGHGDEKLFF. The CDR3 nucleotides read TGTGCCAGCAGTTTAGGTCACGGTGATGAAAAACTGTTTTTT.

The chain carries TRBV7-9 and TRBJ2-7; 8 nucleotides align to TRBD1. CDR3 length: 16 amino acids. V was pared by 4 bases and J by 4 bases, with 12 bases of the junction left unmatched. Germline CDR1 and CDR2: SEHNR and FQNEAQ (reference sequence). CDR3 nucleotide sequence: TGTGCCAGCAGCTCTCGAACGGACAGGGATGAGTACGAGCAGTACTTC. This codes for CASSSRTDRDEYEQYF.

The chain links TRBV14 to TRBJ1-1; possibly TRBD1 for D (6 bases). The CDR3 runs to 12 residues. V was cut by 2 bases and J by 11 bases, with 12 bases left in between. Germline V gives CDR1 SGHDN, CDR2 FVKESK. CDR3: CASSQRDRTAFF. The DNA of the CDR3 is TGTGCCAGCAGCCAACGCGACAGGACGGCTTTCTTT.

The rearrangement links TRBV7-9 to TRBJ1-2, with D possibly TRBD1 on 6 matching bases. This CDR3 is 13 amino acids long. V lost 5 bases and J lost 4, with 11 bases in between. The V gene's germline CDR1 is SEHNR and CDR2 FQNEAQ (reference sequence). CDR3 bases: TGTGCCAGCAGCCGAACAGGGCCCTATGGCTACACCTTC. This codes for CASSRTGPYGYTF. Complete variable domain (other parts from reference TRBV7-9 and TRBJ1-2): DTGVSQNPRHKITKRGQNVTFRCDPISEHNRLYWYRQTLGQGPEFLTYFQNEAQLEKSRLLSDRFSAERPKGSFSTLEIQRTEQGDSAMYLCASSRTGPYGYTFGSGTRLTVV.

This clone was seen more than once but under ten times. The J gene is TRBJ2-3, the V gene TRBV6-4; 9 nucleotides line up with TRBD1. The V gene end was trimmed by 6 bases and the J gene end by 2 bases; junction bases not matched to a gene: 3. Germline V CDR1 and CDR2: MRHNA, SNTAGT. The CDR3 has 14 residues. CDR3: CASRGDRDTDTQYF. DNA for the CDR3: TGTGCCAGCAGGGGGGACAGGGACACAGATACGCAGTATTTT.

This rearrangement joins TRBV11-2 to TRBJ1-1; D unclear. Trimming took 6 bases from V and 2 from J, leaving 13 bases between them. Germline-derived CDR1 and CDR2 are SGHAT and FQNNGV. The CDR3 has 14 amino acids. The CDR3 protein is CASRYPGKNTEAFF. DNA of the CDR3: TGTGCCAGCAGATACCCCGGGAAAAACACTGAAGCTTTCTTT.